The next 15 T cell receptor beta chains were all read from a single sample in a study of T cell repertoires in cytomegalovirus infection. TCRdb reprocessed the reads with MiXCR, giving one entry per CDR3 protein. The data hold some 100,000 distinct CDR3 sequences, with less than 25% observed a single time. The material sequenced was CD8+ T cells from PBMCs. These receptors were obtained from a human donor in good health (CMV status not recorded). Some clones in this sample may be carry-over from other donors' samples.

Of note for this clonotype: A much larger clone differs from this one at a single base, so this may be a read error. The chain recombines TRBV11-2 with TRBJ2-7, with D perhaps assigned TRBD1 or TRBD2 (5 bases each). Trimming took 7 bases from V and 4 from J, leaving 20 bases between them. Germline CDR1 reads SGHAT; CDR2 reads FQNNGV. CDR3 length: 15 residues. The CDR3 bases are TGTGCCAGCAACTTGTGGGGGAGTATCGAATACGAGCAGTACTTC. Its protein product is CASNLWGSIEYEQYF.

The chain links TRBV20-1 to TRBJ2-1; D uncertain. The ends were cut back, 1 base at V and 8 bases at J, with 18 bases in the middle. The CDR3 extends over 15 amino acids. The germline V gene has CDR1 DFQATT and CDR2 SNEGSKA (reference sequence). CDR3 DNA sequence: TGCAGTGCTAGAGGAGGATCTAGTTTCCAAGATGAGCAGTTCTTC. Its translation: CSARGGSSFQDEQFF.

This clonotype came up many times. This chain joins TRBV11-2 and TRBJ1-1, with 7 bases that match TRBD1. J lost 11 bases, V lost 5 bases, and 14 bases had no gene match. Germline lookup yields CDR1 SGHAT and CDR2 FQNNGV. The CDR3 runs to 14 residues. CDR3 nucleotides: TGTGCCAGCAGCCAATTGACAGGGTACCCTGGGGCTTTCTTT. Amino acids: CASSQLTGYPGAFF.

This clonotype came up many times. The genes are TRBV30 and TRBJ2-2; 9 bases are shared with TRBD1. Unmatched junction bases numbered 6, after V lost 1 base and J lost 6 bases. CDR3 length equals 15 residues. CDR1 and CDR2 from the germline V gene are GTSNPN and SVGIG (reference sequence). The CDR3 DNA follows: TGTGCCTGGAGTGCACGGGACAGGGACGCCGGGGAGCTGTTTTTT. Its protein product is CAWSARDRDAGELFF.

There are a few counts of this clonotype. The gene calls are TRBV20-1 and TRBJ1-1; D gene unclear. The CDR3 runs to 10 residues. Between the trimmed V and J ends, which lost 2 bases and 6 bases, there was a span of 4 bases. Germline CDR1 DFQATT, CDR2 SNEGSKA (reference sequence). The CDR3 reads CSARHAEAFF. The CDR3 DNA reads as TGCAGTGCTAGACATGCTGAAGCTTTCTTT.

Details on this clonotype: One junction end disagrees with the germline gene, perhaps due to a read error. The rearrangement links TRBV28 to TRBJ1-4, with D possibly being TRBD1 (5 bases). Germline V lookup: CDR1 MDHEN, CDR2 SYDVKM. The CDR3 is 14 residues long. CDR3 DNA: TGTGCCAGCAGTTTATTCGAGTTGGGGGGACCCGGGCATTTT. Translated, it gives CASSLFELGGPGHF.

In DNA, the CDR3 is TGCAGTGCTAGGAGTACAGGGCCCTACGAGCAGTACGTC. Its protein product is CSARSTGPYEQYV. The rearrangement uses TRBV20-1 and TRBJ2-7, with a tentative D call TRBD1 (6 bases). Trimming removed 3 bases at V and 2 bases at J, with 11 bases between. CDR3 length: 13 amino acids. CDR1 DFQATT and CDR2 SNEGSKA come from the germline V gene (reference sequence).

In nucleotides, the CDR3 is TGTGCCAGCAACAGGGCCGGGCCTAGCACAGATACGCAGTATTTT. It codes for CASNRAGPSTDTQYF. The gene calls are TRBV6-2 or TRBV6-3 and TRBJ2-3; D perhaps matches TRBD1 (6 bases). V lost 7 bases, J lost 0 bases, and 14 bases lay in between. The CDR3 has 15 residues. The germline V gene encodes CDR1 MNHEY and CDR2 SVGEGT.

This clonotype was picked up many times. The rearrangement uses TRBV6-2 or TRBV6-3 and TRBJ1-1, with TRBD1 as a possible D gene (6 bases). Looked up from germline, CDR1 is MNHEY and CDR2 is SVGEGT. CDR3 length: 15 residues. Trimming pared 4 bases from V and 1 base from J, leaving 13 bases between. CDR3 loop: CASSSDRRGNTEAFF. In DNA form, the CDR3 reads TGTGCCAGCAGTTCAGACAGGCGGGGGAACACTGAAGCTTTCTTT.

This clonotype was seen only a few times. In DNA, the CDR3 is TGCAGTGCTAGAGATGAGGGCAGGTCCTACGAGCAGTACTTC. It codes for CSARDEGRSYEQYF. The chain links TRBV20-1 to TRBJ2-7; D may be TRBD2 (5 bases). V was cut by 0 bases and J by 1 base, with 10 bases left in between. Germline CDR1 and CDR2: DFQATT and SNEGSKA (reference sequence). There are 14 residues in the CDR3.

By share, this clonotype counts as medium-sized. V gene TRBV7-8 combines with J gene TRBJ2-1; possible D gene TRBD2, 6 bases. CDR3 size: 16 residues. V was shortened by 2 bases and J by 6 bases, with 17 bases between the two germline ends. Germline CDR1 reads SGHVS; CDR2 reads FQNEAQ. CDR3 loop: CASSLLAGSKFNEQFF. CDR3 nucleotides: TGTGCCAGCAGCTTATTGGCGGGGAGCAAATTCAATGAGCAGTTCTTC. The variable domain in full, with the rest retrieved from reference TRBV7-8 and TRBJ2-1, is GAGVSQSPRYKVAKRGQDVALRCDPISGHVSLFWYQQALGQGPEFLTYFQNEAQLDKSGLPSDRFFAERPEGSVSTLKIQRTQQEDSAVYLCASSLLAGSKFNEQFFGPGTRLTVL.

This clonotype was seen many times. The rearrangement links TRBV2 to TRBJ2-5; D perhaps matches TRBD2 (6 bases). The V end lost 5 bases, the J end lost 1 base, and 14 bases lay between the germline ends. The CDR3 consists of 15 residues. Germline CDR1 is SNHLY and CDR2 is FYNNEI. CDR3 DNA sequence: TGTGCCAGCAGTACCGGGAGTGGGTCCCAAGAGACCCAGTACTTC. This gives the protein CASSTGSGSQETQYF.

This clonotype was picked up many times. V usage is TRBV12-3 or TRBV12-4 and J usage is TRBJ1-2; the D gene is possibly TRBD1 (5 bases). The CDR3 covers 15 residues. The germline V and J ends were trimmed by 5 bases and 8 bases, with 21 bases remaining between them. The CDR3 sequence: CASSPPRGIRLGYTF. CDR3 nucleotides: TGTGCCAGCAGTCCTCCTCGGGGCATCCGGTTAGGCTACACCTTC.

This clonotype was picked up many times. The gene calls are TRBV27 and TRBJ2-5; D uncertain. The V end lost 2 bases, the J end lost 2 bases, and 6 bases lay between the germline ends. The CDR3 is 13 amino acids. CDR1 and CDR2 (germline): MNHEY, SMNVEV (reference sequence). In nucleotides, the CDR3 is TGTGCCAGCAGTTTAGGCAGTCAAGAGACCCAGTACTTC. This sequence encodes CASSLGSQETQYF.

This clonotype was counted ten times or more. The CDR3 is CASSLTSGYNEQFF. The DNA for the CDR3 is TGTGCCAGCAGCTTAACTAGCGGCTACAATGAGCAGTTCTTC. The chain carries TRBV7-6 and TRBJ2-1; 8 bases align to TRBD2. CDR1 and CDR2 from the germline V gene are SGHVS and FNYEAQ. The CDR3 is made up of 14 amino acids. After removal of 2 bases from V and 3 bases from J, the junction contained 0 bases not matched to a gene.